This T cell receptor beta chain appears in the sequencing data of a study of beta chain features in type 1 diabetes. Study outcomes and limitations: There was a moderate but significant shortening of TCRB CDR3s in all four CD4+ subsets of Type 1 diabetes patients.

Since all of the isolated RNA was reverse transcribed, expressed TCRB transcripts were what got sequenced. The repertoire was sequenced with immunoSEQ multiplex PCR; TCRdb's copy has only in-frame clones and lacks some. The table has hundreds of thousands of clones, around an eighth seen once. Germline CDR1 is SEHNR and CDR2 is FQNEAQ (reference sequence). The CDR3 length is 12 residues. V gave up 5 bases and J gave up 8 bases, with 9 bases separating them. This clone was seen more than once but under ten times. What it binds is not known. CD45RO/CCR7/CD25/CD127/CD95/CD27 sorting isolated CD4+ naive, central memory, regulatory and stem cell-like memory cells.

V is TRBV7-9 and J is TRBJ1-4; D gene unclear. The clonotype comes from a man younger than 35 with type 1 diabetes. Sample: naive CD4+ T cells from blood. The DNA for the CDR3 is TGTGCCAGCAGCCCAAGCTCCGAAAAACTGTTTTTT. This gives the protein CASSPSSEKLFF.